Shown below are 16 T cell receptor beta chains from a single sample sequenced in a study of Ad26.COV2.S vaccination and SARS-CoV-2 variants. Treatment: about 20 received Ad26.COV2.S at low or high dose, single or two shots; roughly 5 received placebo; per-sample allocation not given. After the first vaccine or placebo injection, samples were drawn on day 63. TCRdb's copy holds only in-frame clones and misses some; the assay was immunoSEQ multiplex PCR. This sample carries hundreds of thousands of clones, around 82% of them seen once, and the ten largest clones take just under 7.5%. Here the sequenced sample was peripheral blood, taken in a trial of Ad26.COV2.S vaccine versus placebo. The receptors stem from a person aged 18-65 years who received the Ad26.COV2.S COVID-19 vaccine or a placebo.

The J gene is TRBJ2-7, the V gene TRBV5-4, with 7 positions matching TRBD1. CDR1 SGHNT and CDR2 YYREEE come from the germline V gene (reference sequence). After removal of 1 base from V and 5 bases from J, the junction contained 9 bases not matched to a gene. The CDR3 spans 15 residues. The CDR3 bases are TGTGCCAGCAGCTTGCGAGACAGGGAGACTGACGAGCAGTACTTC. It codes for CASSLRDRETDEQYF.

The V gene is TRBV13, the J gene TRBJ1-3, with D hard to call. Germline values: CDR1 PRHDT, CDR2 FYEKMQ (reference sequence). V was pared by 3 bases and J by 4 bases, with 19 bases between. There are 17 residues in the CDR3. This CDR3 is CASSFRVSRGAGNTIYF. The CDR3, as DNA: TGTGCCAGCAGCTTCCGGGTCAGCCGCGGAGCGGGAAACACCATATATTTT. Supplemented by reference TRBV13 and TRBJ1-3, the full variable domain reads AAGVIQSPRHLIKEKRETATLKCYPIPRHDTVYWYQQGPGQDPQFLISFYEKMQSDKGSIPDRFSAQQFSDYHSELNMSSLELGDSALYFCASSFRVSRGAGNTIYFGEGSWLTVV.

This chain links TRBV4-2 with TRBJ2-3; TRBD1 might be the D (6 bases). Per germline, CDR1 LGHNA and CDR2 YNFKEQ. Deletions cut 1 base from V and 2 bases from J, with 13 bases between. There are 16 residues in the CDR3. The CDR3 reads CASSQAGQSSTDTQYF. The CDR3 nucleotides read TGTGCCAGCAGCCAAGCCGGACAGTCGTCCACAGATACGCAGTATTTT.

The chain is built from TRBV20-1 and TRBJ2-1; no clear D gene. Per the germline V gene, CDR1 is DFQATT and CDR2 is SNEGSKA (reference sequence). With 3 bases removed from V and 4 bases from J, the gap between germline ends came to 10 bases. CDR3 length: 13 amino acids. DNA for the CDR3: TGCAGTGCTAGTTCGTCGGTATACAATGAGCAGTTCTTC. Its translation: CSASSSVYNEQFF.

The CDR3 is CASTPDATNEKLFF. In nucleotides, the CDR3 is TGTGCCAGTACCCCAGATGCAACTAATGAAAAACTGTTTTTT. The chain links TRBV19 to TRBJ1-4; no clear D. Trimming removed 7 bases from V and 0 bases from J, with 9 bases in between. Germline V lookup: CDR1 LNHDA, CDR2 SQIVND (reference sequence). This CDR3 spans 14 amino acids.

The CDR3: CASSPLQGPVDQPQHF. CDR3 DNA sequence: TGTGCCAGCTCACCCTTACAGGGCCCTGTAGATCAGCCCCAGCATTTT. The chain recombines TRBV18 with TRBJ1-5, with a weak D call TRBD1 (6 bases). This CDR3 spans 16 amino acids. In germline, CDR1 is KGHSH, CDR2 LQKENI. V gave up 3 bases and J gave up 5 bases, with 17 bases separating them.

The CDR3 protein is CASDEPGLAGGCEDTQYF. The CDR3, as DNA: TGTGCCAGTGACGAACCGGGACTAGCGGGAGGATGTGAAGATACGCAGTATTTT. This chain joins TRBV6-4 and TRBJ2-3, with 15 bases identical to TRBD2. CDR3 length: 18 residues. Germline V gene lookup returns CDR1 MRHNA and CDR2 SNTAGT. V was pared by 9 bases and J by 5 bases, with 15 bases of the junction left unmatched.

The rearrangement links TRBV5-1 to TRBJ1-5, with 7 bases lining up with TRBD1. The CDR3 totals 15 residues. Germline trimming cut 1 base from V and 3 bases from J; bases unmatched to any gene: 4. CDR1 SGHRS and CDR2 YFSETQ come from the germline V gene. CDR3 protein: CASSLSTGFNQPQHF. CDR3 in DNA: TGCGCCAGCAGCTTGTCGACAGGGTTCAATCAGCCCCAGCATTTT. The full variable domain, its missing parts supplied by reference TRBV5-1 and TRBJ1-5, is KAGVTQTPRYLIKTRGQQVTLSCSPISGHRSVSWYQQTPGQGLQFLFEYFSETQRNKGNFPGRFSGRQFSNSRSEMNVSTLELGDSALYLCASSLSTGFNQPQHFGDGTRLSIL.

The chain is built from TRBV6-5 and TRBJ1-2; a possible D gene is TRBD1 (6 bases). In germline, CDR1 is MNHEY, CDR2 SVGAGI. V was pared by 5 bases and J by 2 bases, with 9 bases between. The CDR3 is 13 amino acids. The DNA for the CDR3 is TGTGCCAGCAGTAAAACAGGGAACTATGGCTACACCTTC. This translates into CASSKTGNYGYTF.

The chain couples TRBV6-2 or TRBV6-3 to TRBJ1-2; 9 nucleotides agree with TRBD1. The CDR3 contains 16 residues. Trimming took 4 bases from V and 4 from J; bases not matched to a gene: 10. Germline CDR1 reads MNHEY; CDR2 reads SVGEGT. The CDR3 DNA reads TGTGCCAGCAGTTCAGGGACAGGGATTATTAGCTATGGCTACACCTTC. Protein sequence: CASSSGTGIISYGYTF.

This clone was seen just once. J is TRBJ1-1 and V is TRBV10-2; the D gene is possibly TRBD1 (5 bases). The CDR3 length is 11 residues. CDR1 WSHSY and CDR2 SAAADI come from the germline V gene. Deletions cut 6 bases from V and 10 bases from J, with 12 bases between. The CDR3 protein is CASRAGGVAFF. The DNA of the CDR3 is TGCGCCAGCAGGGCGGGAGGGGTAGCTTTCTTT.

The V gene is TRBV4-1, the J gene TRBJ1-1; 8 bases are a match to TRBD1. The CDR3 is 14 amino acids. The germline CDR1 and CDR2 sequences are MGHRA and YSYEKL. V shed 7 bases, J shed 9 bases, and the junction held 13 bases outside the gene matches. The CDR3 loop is CASKRQDREFQAFF. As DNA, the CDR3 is TGCGCCAGCAAACGGCAGGACAGGGAATTTCAAGCTTTCTTT.

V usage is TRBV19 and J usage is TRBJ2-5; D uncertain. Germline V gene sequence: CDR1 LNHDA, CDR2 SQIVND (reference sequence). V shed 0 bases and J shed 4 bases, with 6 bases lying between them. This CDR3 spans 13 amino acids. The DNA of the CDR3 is TGTGCCAGTAGTATAGACTGGGGAGAGACCCAGTACTTC. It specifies CASSIDWGETQYF.

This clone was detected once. CDR3 sequence (DNA): TGTGCCAGCAGCTTAGCAGGCAGGTCGAATGAAAAACTGTTTTTT. This codes for CASSLAGRSNEKLFF. The J gene is TRBJ1-4, the V gene TRBV7-9; D is unclear. This CDR3 is 15 amino acids long. From germline, CDR1 is SEHNR and CDR2 FQNEAQ (reference sequence). Trimming removed 0 bases from V and 5 bases from J, with 10 bases in between.

CDR3: CASSGATGAWNTEAFF. DNA for the CDR3: TGTGCCAGCAGTGGGGCGACAGGGGCTTGGAACACTGAAGCTTTCTTT. The genes are TRBV25-1 and TRBJ1-1, with TRBD1 matching over 8 bases. In germline, CDR1 is MGHDK, CDR2 SYGVNS. CDR3 length: 16 amino acids. The V gene end was trimmed by 4 bases and the J gene end by 1 base; junction bases not matched to a gene: 8.

The CDR3 bases are TGTGCCAGCAGCCAAGCCCTGATGAACACTGAAGCTTTCTTT. This codes for CASSQALMNTEAFF. The rearrangement uses TRBV27 and TRBJ1-1; no clear D. Trimming removed 6 bases from V and 0 bases from J, with 11 bases in between. This CDR3 comprises 14 residues. The germline gives CDR1 MNHEY, CDR2 SMNVEV (reference sequence).